This TCR beta chain was observed in a study of Graves' ophthalmopathy and Graves' hyperthyroidism. Beta-chain TCR CDR3 regions were amplified from RNA transcripts. HTBI primers served in a first-round RT-PCR, which a second-round multiplex PCR followed. TCRdb independently ran MiXCR on the multiplex PCR reads; one entry per CDR3 protein. Of some 400,000 distinct CDR3 sequences listed, 18% are singletons. Per the germline V gene, CDR1 is SQVTM and CDR2 is ANQGSEA. CDR3 length: 11 amino acids. The V end was cut by 7 bases, the J end by 5 bases, with 12 bases between. This clonotype showed up many times. This receptor was taken from a woman in her late teens or twenties with Graves' ophthalmopathy. The source material was peripheral blood. The rearrangement links TRBV29-1 to TRBJ2-7, with D possibly being TRBD1 or TRBD2 (5 bases each). CDR3 amino acids: CSARWGNEQYF. CDR3 nucleotides: TGCAGCGCCCGTTGGGGGAACGAGCAGTACTTC.